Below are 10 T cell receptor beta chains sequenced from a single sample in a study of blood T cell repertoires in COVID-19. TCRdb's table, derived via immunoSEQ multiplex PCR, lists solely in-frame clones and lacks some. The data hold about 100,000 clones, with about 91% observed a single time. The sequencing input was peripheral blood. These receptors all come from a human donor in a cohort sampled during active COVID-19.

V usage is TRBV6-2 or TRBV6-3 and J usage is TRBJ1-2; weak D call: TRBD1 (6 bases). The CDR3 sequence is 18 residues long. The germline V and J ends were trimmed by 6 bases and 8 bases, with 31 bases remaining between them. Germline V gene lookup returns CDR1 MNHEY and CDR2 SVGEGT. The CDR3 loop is CASSLGSRRQAKFRGYTF. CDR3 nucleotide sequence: TGTGCCAGCAGCCTGGGGTCCCGTCGACAGGCCAAATTCCGAGGCTACACCTTC.

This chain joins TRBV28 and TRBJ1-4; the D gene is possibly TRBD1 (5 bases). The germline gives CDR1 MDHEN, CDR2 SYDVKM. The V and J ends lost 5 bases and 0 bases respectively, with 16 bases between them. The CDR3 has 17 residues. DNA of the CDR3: TGTGCCAGCAGTCGCATTACTTGGGGGGCAACTAATGAAAAACTGTTTTTT. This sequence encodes CASSRITWGATNEKLFF.

DNA for the CDR3: TGCGCCAGCAAGCCAACAGTTAACGACGAGCAGTACTTC. Amino acids: CASKPTVNDEQYF. The V and J genes are TRBV5-1 and TRBJ2-7; D is unclear. In germline, CDR1 is SGHRS, CDR2 YFSETQ. The CDR3 consists of 13 residues. V was shortened by 6 bases and J by 5 bases, with 15 bases between the two germline ends. Drawing the rest from reference TRBV5-1 and TRBJ2-7, the complete variable domain is KAGVTQTPRYLIKTRGQQVTLSCSPISGHRSVSWYQQTPGQGLQFLFEYFSETQRNKGNFPGRFSGRQFSNSRSEMNVSTLELGDSALYLCASKPTVNDEQYFGPGTRLTVT.

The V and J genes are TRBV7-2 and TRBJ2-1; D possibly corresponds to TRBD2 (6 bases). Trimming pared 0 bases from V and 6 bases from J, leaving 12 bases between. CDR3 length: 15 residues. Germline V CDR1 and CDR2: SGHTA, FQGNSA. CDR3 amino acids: CASSLAGGRSNEQFF. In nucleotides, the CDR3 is TGTGCCAGCAGCTTAGCGGGGGGTAGGAGCAATGAGCAGTTCTTC.

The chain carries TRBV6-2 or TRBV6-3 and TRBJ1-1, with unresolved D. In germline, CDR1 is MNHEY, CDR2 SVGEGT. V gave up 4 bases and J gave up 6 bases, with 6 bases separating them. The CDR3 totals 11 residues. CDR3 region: CASSFPSEAFF. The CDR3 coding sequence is TGTGCCAGCAGTTTCCCCTCTGAAGCTTTCTTT.

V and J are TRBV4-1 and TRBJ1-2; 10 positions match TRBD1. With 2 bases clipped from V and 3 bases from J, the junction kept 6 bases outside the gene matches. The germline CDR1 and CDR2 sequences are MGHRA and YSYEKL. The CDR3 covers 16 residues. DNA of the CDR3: TGCGCCAGCAGCCAAACCGGGACAGGGGTTGACTATGGCTACACCTTC. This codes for CASSQTGTGVDYGYTF.

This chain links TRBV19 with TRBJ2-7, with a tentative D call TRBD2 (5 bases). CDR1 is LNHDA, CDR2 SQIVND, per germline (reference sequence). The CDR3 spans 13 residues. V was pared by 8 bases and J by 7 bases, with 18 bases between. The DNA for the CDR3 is TGTGCCAGTGGGCAAACTAGTATCGGGGAGCAGTACTTC. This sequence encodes CASGQTSIGEQYF.

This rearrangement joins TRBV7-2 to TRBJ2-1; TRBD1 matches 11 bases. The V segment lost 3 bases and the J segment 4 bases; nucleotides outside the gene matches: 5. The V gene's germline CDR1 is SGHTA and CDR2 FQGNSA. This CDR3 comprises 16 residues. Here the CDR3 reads CASSLDGQGAYNEQFF. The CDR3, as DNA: TGTGCCAGCAGCTTGGACGGACAGGGGGCTTACAATGAGCAGTTCTTC.

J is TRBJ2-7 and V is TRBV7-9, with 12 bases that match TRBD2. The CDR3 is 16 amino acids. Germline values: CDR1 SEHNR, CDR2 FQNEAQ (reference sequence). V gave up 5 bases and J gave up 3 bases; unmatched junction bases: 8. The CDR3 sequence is CASSREPGLAGYEQYF. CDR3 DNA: TGTGCCAGCAGCCGAGAACCGGGACTAGCGGGCTACGAGCAGTACTTC.

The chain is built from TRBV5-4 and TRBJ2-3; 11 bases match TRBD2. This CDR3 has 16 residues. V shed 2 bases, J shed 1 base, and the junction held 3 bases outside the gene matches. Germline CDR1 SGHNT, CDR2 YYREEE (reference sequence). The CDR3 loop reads CASSFTSGGRTDTQYF. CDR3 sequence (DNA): TGTGCCAGCAGCTTTACTAGCGGGGGCCGCACAGATACGCAGTATTTT. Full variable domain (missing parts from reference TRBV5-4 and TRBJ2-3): ETGVTQSPTHLIKTRGQQVTLRCSSQSGHNTVSWYQQALGQGPQFIFQYYREEENGRGNFPPRFSGLQFPNYSSELNVNALELDDSALYLCASSFTSGGRTDTQYFGPGTRLTVL.